This T cell receptor (beta chain) was retrieved from a study of identical twins. Study-level points and caveats: Donors were not followed over many years; analysis was cross-sectional.

Each CDR3 protein gets one entry after TCRdb re-called the 5' RACE reads with MiXCR. The table shows about 890,000 distinct CDR3 sequences, with roughly 12% occurring only once. The CDR3 extends over 14 amino acids. V lost 4 bases to trimming and J lost 5 bases, with 12 bases between them. Germline assignment: CDR1 SGHRS and CDR2 YFSETQ. About this clonotype itself: What it binds is unknown.

The same specimen was also included in a second study, on yellow fever vaccine responses in identical twins.

The rearrangement uses TRBV5-1 and TRBJ2-2; unclear D gene. The TCR comes from a woman aged 18-35 years in good health. Sequencing was carried out using PBMCs. The CDR3 nucleotides are TGCGCCAGCAGCCCGATCGTTGGGACCGGGGAGCTGTTTTTT. The encoded protein is CASSPIVGTGELFF.